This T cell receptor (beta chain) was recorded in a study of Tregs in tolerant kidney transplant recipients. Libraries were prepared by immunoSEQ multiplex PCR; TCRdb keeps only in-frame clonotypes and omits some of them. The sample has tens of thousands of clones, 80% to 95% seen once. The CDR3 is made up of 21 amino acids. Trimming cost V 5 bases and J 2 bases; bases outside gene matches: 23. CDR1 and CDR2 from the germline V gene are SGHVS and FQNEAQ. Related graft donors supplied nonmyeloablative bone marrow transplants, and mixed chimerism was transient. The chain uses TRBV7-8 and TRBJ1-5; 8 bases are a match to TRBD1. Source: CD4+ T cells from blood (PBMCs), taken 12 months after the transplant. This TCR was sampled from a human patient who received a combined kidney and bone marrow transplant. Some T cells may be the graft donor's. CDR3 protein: CASSARRGPGQDPYGNQPQHF. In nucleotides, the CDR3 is TGTGCCAGCAGCGCGCGACGGGGCCCGGGACAGGACCCCTACGGCAATCAGCCCCAGCATTTT.